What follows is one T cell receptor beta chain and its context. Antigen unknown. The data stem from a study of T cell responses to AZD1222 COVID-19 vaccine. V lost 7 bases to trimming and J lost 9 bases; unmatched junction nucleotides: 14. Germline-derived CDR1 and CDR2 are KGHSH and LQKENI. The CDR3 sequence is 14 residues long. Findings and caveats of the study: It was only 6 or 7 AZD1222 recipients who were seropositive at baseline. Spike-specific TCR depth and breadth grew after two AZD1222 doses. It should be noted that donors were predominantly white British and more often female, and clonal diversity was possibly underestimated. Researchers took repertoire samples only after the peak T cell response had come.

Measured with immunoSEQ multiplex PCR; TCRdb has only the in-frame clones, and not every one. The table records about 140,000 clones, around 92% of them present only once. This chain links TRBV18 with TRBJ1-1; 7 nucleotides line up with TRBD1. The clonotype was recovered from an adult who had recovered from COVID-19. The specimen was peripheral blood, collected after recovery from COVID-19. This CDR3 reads CASFGVAQQGKAFF. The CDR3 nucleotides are TGTGCCAGCTTTGGGGTGGCACAACAGGGGAAAGCTTTCTTT.